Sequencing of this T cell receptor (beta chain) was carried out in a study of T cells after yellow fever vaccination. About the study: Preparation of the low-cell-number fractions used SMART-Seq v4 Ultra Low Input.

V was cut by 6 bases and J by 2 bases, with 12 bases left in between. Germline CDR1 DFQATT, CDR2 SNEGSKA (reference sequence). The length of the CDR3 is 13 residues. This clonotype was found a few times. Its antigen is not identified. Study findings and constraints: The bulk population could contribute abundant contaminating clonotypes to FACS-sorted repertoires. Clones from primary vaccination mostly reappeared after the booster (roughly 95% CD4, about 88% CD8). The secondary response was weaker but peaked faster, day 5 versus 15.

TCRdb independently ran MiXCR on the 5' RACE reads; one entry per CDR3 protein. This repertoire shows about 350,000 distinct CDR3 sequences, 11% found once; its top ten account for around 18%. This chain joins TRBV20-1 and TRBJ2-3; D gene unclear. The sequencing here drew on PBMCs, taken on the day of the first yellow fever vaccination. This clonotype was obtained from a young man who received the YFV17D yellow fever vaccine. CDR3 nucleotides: TGCAGTGCCCCGGCTCGAAACACAGATACGCAGTATTTT. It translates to CSAPARNTDTQYF.